This section outlines one T cell receptor (beta chain) sequence together with its context. What antigen it recognizes has not been identified. Per-nucleotide qualities are absent, and no much larger clonotype sits a single base away. This specimen's time point label, interpreted: week 5, during vaccination. Each vaccine dose was 300 ug of a 20-mer mutant IDH1 peptide in Montanide, given subcutaneously with topical imiquimod. Newly diagnosed WHO grade 3 or 4 IDH1-mutant astrocytomas showing loss of nuclear ATRX were present in the donors. The samples were drawn from NOA16, a multicentre, single-arm, open-label phase I trial in Germany that tested a mutant IDH1 peptide vaccine in humans for the first time. Genomic DNA for TCRB sequencing was extracted from EDTA blood using the DNeasy Blood and Tissue Kit. Libraries were made using the immunoSEQ multiplex PCR assay. Following the manufacturer's protocol, the hsTCRB Kit was used to amplify rearranged TCR beta chain sequences. Sequencing of TCRB libraries was carried out on an Illumina MiSeq. Concerning the study's data processing: The kit vendor's proprietary platform handled demultiplexing, trimming and gene mapping. Not all clones reach the TCRdb copy of this immuneACCESS table, which keeps in-frame sequences only. Checked studies attribute under half of the gap to unresolved V genes and leave the rest unexplained. V, J and clone size are those of that table, while D and trimming were read from the DNA. The sample has over 45,000 clones on record, under 90% of them singletons. The ten largest clones represent 7% to 8.5% of the sample.

The data were obtained in a study of a mutant IDH1 vaccine in newly diagnosed glioma (dated by TCRdb to about 2021). For the study in its entirety: Patients were given eight vaccinations, in weeks 1, 3, 5, 7, 11, 15, 19 and 23, which matched visits V03 through V10. Prior to enrollment, standard therapy consisting of radiotherapy alone, temozolomide alone, or radiochemotherapy with temozolomide had been administered to patients, with the combination being received by most patients. Longitudinal TCRB deep sequencing was done for roughly 23 treated patients, wherever samples were available for exploratory analyses. Vaccination began 4-6 weeks after radiotherapy alone, or alongside temozolomide cycles in the chemotherapy-containing groups. Peripheral blood was collected at six visits: V03 (baseline), V05, V07, V10, V12 and V13. Of the approximately 35 treated patients, approximately 62% were male and about 40% were female, and the mean age was around 40 years. General findings and caveats noted by the study authors: According to the authors, sample limitations meant that analyses of patient blood samples could not be reproduced. Availability determined which PBMC samples were chosen for TCRB deep sequencing. Immune responses induced by the vaccine were seen in 90% to 95% of patients across multiple MHC alleles. Pseudoprogression appeared unrelated to alterations in the top peripheral T cell clonotypes detected by TCRB sequencing.

From cysteine to phenylalanine, the CDR3 is 13 amino acids long. The kept DNA is CDR3 alone, 39 bases in frame from the first base. CDR1 SGHRS and CDR2 YFSETQ are derived from the germline V gene. V was cut back by 0 bases and J by 14 bases, leaving a gap of 14 bases between them. This chain is built from TRBV5-1 and TRBJ1-4, and possibly TRBD1, on 5 matching bases. The receptor's source is a woman between 45 and 60 years old with glioma. The sample in question was PBMCs, obtained from a glioma patient whose treatment included an IDH1 peptide vaccine. The nucleotide sequence is TGCGCCAGCAGCTTGGCCGGAGGGGACGGGCTGTTTTTT. Translated, it gives CASSLAGGDGLFF.